This T cell receptor (beta chain) stems from a study of glioma-infiltrating T cells after dendritic cell vaccination. The data were produced by immunoSEQ multiplex PCR, yet TCRdb's version contains in-frame clones alone and is incomplete. The sample holds approximately 46,000 clones, 70% to 90% seen once. Trimming removed 2 bases from V and 4 bases from J; junction bases left unmatched: 0. Germline V gene lookup returns CDR1 MNHEY and CDR2 SMNVEV (reference sequence). The CDR3 totals 13 residues. The time point: after dendritic cell vaccination, including at tumor progression/relapse. Only patients with spare fresh-frozen tumor and over two years of follow-up were included.

The chain combines TRBV27 with TRBJ2-7, with 9 bases identical to TRBD1. The sequences come from blood, collected after dendritic cell vaccination. This TCR derives from a human donor with glioblastoma. The chain's CDR3 is CASSLGTGYEQYF. The CDR3 DNA reads TGTGCCAGCAGTTTAGGGACAGGGTACGAGCAGTACTTC.